The rows below give T cell receptor beta chains drawn from one sample of a study of radiation and T cells in renal cell carcinoma. TCRdb's copy holds only in-frame clones and misses some; the assay was immunoSEQ multiplex PCR. The sample contains about 73,000 clones, less than 90% of which appear only once. The sample here was blood, taken from a patient whose treatment included radiotherapy and nephrectomy. The receptors derive from a woman aged 55 to 70 with renal cell carcinoma. Both conserved end residues are part of each CDR3. D genes are given only for firm matches. Expanded clones get a size class; other rows say once, few or many, or leave the size out.

clone size: NA
J gene: TRBJ2-5
V gene: TRBV7-7
D gene: TRBD1
CDR3 DNA: TGTGCTAGCAGCTTAGATGGGTCAGGGGGGACCCAGTACTTC
CDR3 protein: CASSLDGSGGTQYF

clone size: NA
J gene: TRBJ2-7
V gene: TRBV7-9
D gene: TRBD1
CDR3 DNA: TGTGCCAGCGGGACAGGGCCCTCCTACGAGCAGTACTTC
CDR3 protein: CASGTGPSYEQYF

clone size: few
J gene: TRBJ1-3
V gene: TRBV4-2
D gene: NA
CDR3 DNA: TGTGCCAGCAGCCAGGACATCTCTGGAAACACCATATATTTT
CDR3 protein: CASSQDISGNTIYF

clone size: NA
J gene: TRBJ1-1
V gene: TRBV6-5
D gene: NA
CDR3 DNA: TGTGCCAGCAGTTATGGACGCTACTTTACGAACACTGAAGCTTTCTTT
CDR3 protein: CASSYGRYFTNTEAFF

clone size: NA
J gene: TRBJ1-1
V gene: TRBV6-6
D gene: NA
CDR3 DNA: TGTGCCAGCAGTTCAGCGCGAGCTTTCTTT
CDR3 protein: CASSSARAFF

clone size: NA
J gene: TRBJ1-6
V gene: TRBV6-5
D gene: NA
CDR3 DNA: TGTGCCAGCAGTTCCGTCCCGGACTCACCCCTCCACTTT
CDR3 protein: CASSSVPDSPLHF

clone size: NA
J gene: TRBJ1-3
V gene: TRBV7-9
D gene: NA
CDR3 DNA: TGTGCCAGCATCCATAACACCCCTCGCGAGAACACCATATATTTT
CDR3 protein: CASIHNTPRENTIYF

clone size: NA
J gene: TRBJ1-5
V gene: TRBV19
D gene: NA
CDR3 DNA: TGTGCCAGTAGTATAAGCGCGGGAAATCAGCCCCAGCATTTT
CDR3 protein: CASSISAGNQPQHF

clone size: NA
J gene: TRBJ2-7
V gene: TRBV30
D gene: NA
CDR3 DNA: TGTGCCTGGAGTAATGAGGAGGGTACTTGGGAGCAGTACTTC
CDR3 protein: CAWSNEEGTWEQYF

clone size: NA
J gene: TRBJ2-3
V gene: TRBV5-6
D gene: NA
CDR3 DNA: TGTGCCAGCAGCTTTAAGGGCGGCACAGATACGCAGTATTTT
CDR3 protein: CASSFKGGTDTQYF

clone size: NA
J gene: TRBJ2-5
V gene: TRBV10-1
D gene: NA
CDR3 DNA: TGCGCCAGCAGTGAGTCCTTCAGGGGCGAGACCCAGTACTTC
CDR3 protein: CASSESFRGETQYF

clone size: once
J gene: TRBJ2-1
V gene: TRBV7-2
D gene: NA
CDR3 DNA: TGTGCCAGCAGCAGGGGTTTCAATGAGCAGTTCTTC
CDR3 protein: CASSRGFNEQFF

clone size: NA
J gene: TRBJ2-7
V gene: TRBV28
D gene: TRBD2
CDR3 DNA: TGTGCCAGCAGTTGGCGGGCCCGGGGCGGGAGATACTACGAGCAGTACTTC
CDR3 protein: CASSWRARGGRYYEQYF

clone size: few
J gene: TRBJ2-3
V gene: TRBV29-1
D gene: NA
CDR3 DNA: TGCAGCGTTGTGGCTAGACGGTCTAGCACAGATACGCAGTATTTT
CDR3 protein: CSVVARRSSTDTQYF

clone size: NA
J gene: TRBJ2-7
V gene: TRBV29-1
D gene: NA
CDR3 DNA: TGCAGCGTTGTTGCGGGCTACGAGCAGTACTTC
CDR3 protein: CSVVAGYEQYF

clone size: NA
J gene: TRBJ1-1
V gene: TRBV10-3
D gene: NA
CDR3 DNA: TGTGCCATCAGCTTACAGTTGAACACTGAAGCTTTCTTT
CDR3 protein: CAISLQLNTEAFF

clone size: NA
J gene: TRBJ2-3
V gene: TRBV6-1
D gene: NA
CDR3 DNA: TGTGCCAGCAAAGTCCTATCGTCGGCAGATACGCAGTATTTT
CDR3 protein: CASKVLSSADTQYF

clone size: NA
J gene: TRBJ2-1
V gene: TRBV19
D gene: NA
CDR3 DNA: TGTGCCAGTAGTATTTTACAGGGTGGTATATACAATGAGCAGTTCTTC
CDR3 protein: CASSILQGGIYNEQFF

clone size: NA
J gene: TRBJ1-5
V gene: TRBV19
D gene: NA
CDR3 DNA: TGTGCCAGTAGTTTCTACAGGGATGCGGGTCAGCCCCAGCATTTT
CDR3 protein: CASSFYRDAGQPQHF

clone size: few
J gene: TRBJ1-5
V gene: TRBV19
D gene: TRBD1
CDR3 DNA: TGTGCCAGTTCTAGGGACAGGAATCAGCCCCAGCATTTT
CDR3 protein: CASSRDRNQPQHF

clone size: once
J gene: TRBJ1-4
V gene: TRBV19
D gene: NA
CDR3 DNA: TGTGCCAGTAGTTCCGGAGGACACGAAAAACTGTTTTTT
CDR3 protein: CASSSGGHEKLFF

clone size: few
J gene: TRBJ1-1
V gene: TRBV7-9
D gene: NA
CDR3 DNA: TGTGCCAGCAGCTTAGTACAGGGGAACACTGAAGCTTTCTTT
CDR3 protein: CASSLVQGNTEAFF

clone size: NA
J gene: TRBJ2-7
V gene: TRBV5-5
D gene: NA
CDR3 DNA: TGTGCCAGCAGCGAATCAGCCTACTTGGACTACGAGCAGTACTTC
CDR3 protein: CASSESAYLDYEQYF

clone size: NA
J gene: TRBJ1-2
V gene: TRBV6-5
D gene: TRBD1
CDR3 DNA: TGTGCCAGCAGCGACAGGGTACTCTACACCTTC
CDR3 protein: CASSDRVLYTF

clone size: NA
J gene: TRBJ1-1
V gene: TRBV9
D gene: TRBD1
CDR3 DNA: TGTGCCAGCAGCACGACAGGGGGGCACACTGAAGCTTTCTTT
CDR3 protein: CASSTTGGHTEAFF

clone size: NA
J gene: TRBJ1-4
V gene: TRBV28
D gene: TRBD1
CDR3 DNA: TGTGCCAGCAGTTCGGGACAGATCCGCGCTAATGAAAAACTGTTTTTT
CDR3 protein: CASSSGQIRANEKLFF

clone size: NA
J gene: TRBJ2-1
V gene: TRBV27
D gene: NA
CDR3 DNA: TGTGCCAGCAATGGAGGCCGGGGGCAGTTCTTC
CDR3 protein: CASNGGRGQFF

clone size: NA
J gene: TRBJ2-7
V gene: TRBV28
D gene: NA
CDR3 DNA: TGTGCCAGCAGTTTAGGGTACGAGCAGTACTTC
CDR3 protein: CASSLGYEQYF

clone size: NA
J gene: TRBJ2-7
V gene: TRBV5-1
D gene: TRBD2
CDR3 DNA: TGCGCCAGCAGCTTGGGCGGGGGGGCGGACTCCTACGAGCAGTACTTC
CDR3 protein: CASSLGGGADSYEQYF

clone size: NA
J gene: TRBJ2-7
V gene: TRBV28
D gene: TRBD1
CDR3 DNA: TGTGCCAGCAGCACCCCCCCCCACAGGGGGTACGAGCAGTACTTC
CDR3 protein: CASSTPPHRGYEQYF

clone size: NA
J gene: TRBJ2-1
V gene: TRBV2
D gene: NA
CDR3 DNA: TGTGCCAGCAGTGAATACACTGGCTACAATGAGCAGTTCTTC
CDR3 protein: CASSEYTGYNEQFF

clone size: once
J gene: TRBJ2-7
V gene: TRBV29-1
D gene: NA
CDR3 DNA: TGCAGCGTTGTCCCTAGGGCGAGCTACGAGCAGTACTTC
CDR3 protein: CSVVPRASYEQYF

clone size: NA
J gene: TRBJ2-7
V gene: TRBV6-5
D gene: NA
CDR3 DNA: TGTGCCAGCAGCTCACAGTTCTCCTACGAGCAGTACTTC
CDR3 protein: CASSSQFSYEQYF

clone size: NA
J gene: TRBJ1-5
V gene: TRBV27
D gene: NA
CDR3 DNA: TGTGCCAGCAGTTTATCGGTGTATCAGCCCCAGCATTTT
CDR3 protein: CASSLSVYQPQHF

clone size: once
J gene: TRBJ1-4
V gene: TRBV16
D gene: NA
CDR3 DNA: TGTGCCAGCAGCCAAGGGGACCCTGCAACTAATGAAAAACTGTTTTTT
CDR3 protein: CASSQGDPATNEKLFF

clone size: NA
J gene: TRBJ1-5
V gene: TRBV2
D gene: TRBD1
CDR3 DNA: TGTGCCAGCAGTGAAGAGCAGACAGGGGTACAGCCCCAGCATTTT
CDR3 protein: CASSEEQTGVQPQHF

clone size: NA
J gene: TRBJ1-5
V gene: TRBV28
D gene: NA
CDR3 DNA: TGTGCCAGCAGTTTATGGATCCCGTCTCACCCTGGCGAAAATCAGCCCCAGCATTTT
CDR3 protein: CASSLWIPSHPGENQPQHF

clone size: NA
J gene: TRBJ1-2
V gene: TRBV5-4
D gene: NA
CDR3 DNA: TGTGCCAGCCGCCTGGGGCAGGGGCACTATGGCTACACCTTC
CDR3 protein: CASRLGQGHYGYTF

clone size: once
J gene: TRBJ2-3
V gene: TRBV7-3
D gene: TRBD1
CDR3 DNA: TGTGCCAGCAGCTTCGGACAGGGGGCTTCAGATACGCAGTATTTT
CDR3 protein: CASSFGQGASDTQYF

clone size: NA
J gene: TRBJ1-1
V gene: TRBV4-3
D gene: NA
CDR3 DNA: TGCGCCAGCAGCCAAGATCGAGGGAACACTGAAGCTTTCTTT
CDR3 protein: CASSQDRGNTEAFF

clone size: few
J gene: TRBJ1-1
V gene: TRBV5-6
D gene: NA
CDR3 DNA: TGTGCCAGCGACGTTTGGGGAAACACTGAAGCTTTCTTT
CDR3 protein: CASDVWGNTEAFF

clone size: NA
J gene: TRBJ1-4
V gene: TRBV7-9
D gene: NA
CDR3 DNA: TGTGCCAGCAGCCCGATGGGGGGGGAACTGTTTTTT
CDR3 protein: CASSPMGGELFF

clone size: NA
J gene: TRBJ2-1
V gene: TRBV30
D gene: TRBD2
CDR3 DNA: TGTGCCTGGAAGACTAGCGGGAGTGGGTATGAGCAGTTCTTC
CDR3 protein: CAWKTSGSGYEQFF

clone size: NA
J gene: TRBJ2-2
V gene: TRBV4-2
D gene: TRBD2
CDR3 DNA: TGTGCCAGCAGCCAAGATATTCAGGCAGCGGGGACCGCCGGGGAGCTGTTTTTT
CDR3 protein: CASSQDIQAAGTAGELFF

clone size: NA
J gene: TRBJ1-5
V gene: TRBV5-8
D gene: NA
CDR3 DNA: TGTGCCAGCAGCTTGGAGGGTGTGAATAGCAATCAGCCCCAGCATTTT
CDR3 protein: CASSLEGVNSNQPQHF

clone size: NA
J gene: TRBJ1-1
V gene: TRBV7-3
D gene: NA
CDR3 DNA: TGTGCCAGCAGCTTAATAGGGACGATGAACACTGAAGCTTTCTTT
CDR3 protein: CASSLIGTMNTEAFF

clone size: NA
J gene: TRBJ2-5
V gene: TRBV5-1
D gene: TRBD2
CDR3 DNA: TGCGCCAGCAGCACCCGACTAGCGGAACTGGAGACCCAGTACTTC
CDR3 protein: CASSTRLAELETQYF

clone size: NA
J gene: TRBJ1-1
V gene: TRBV11-2
D gene: NA
CDR3 DNA: TGTGCCAGTAGCTTAGCGGGACAATCTGGAAACACTGAAGCTTTCTTT
CDR3 protein: CASSLAGQSGNTEAFF

clone size: once
J gene: TRBJ1-6
V gene: TRBV5-4
D gene: TRBD1
CDR3 DNA: TGTGCCAGCAGCGCCCGGACAGGGGTAAATGTTTCACCCCTCCACTTT
CDR3 protein: CASSARTGVNVSPLHF

clone size: NA
J gene: TRBJ1-2
V gene: TRBV10-3
D gene: TRBD1
CDR3 DNA: TGTGCCATCAGTGACCAGGGGGGCAACTATGGCTACACCTTC
CDR3 protein: CAISDQGGNYGYTF

clone size: few
J gene: TRBJ2-7
V gene: TRBV27
D gene: TRBD1
CDR3 DNA: TGTGCCAGCCGGGGACAGGGGACGTACGAGCAGTACTTC
CDR3 protein: CASRGQGTYEQYF

clone size: NA
J gene: TRBJ1-5
V gene: TRBV7-2
D gene: NA
CDR3 DNA: TGTGCCAGCAGCTCCGCCGGGGGACAGCCCCAGCATTTT
CDR3 protein: CASSSAGGQPQHF

clone size: NA
J gene: TRBJ1-5
V gene: TRBV6-6
D gene: NA
CDR3 DNA: TGTGCCAGCGGCGGGACACCGAGGGATCAGCCCCAGCATTTT
CDR3 protein: CASGGTPRDQPQHF